This passage covers 15 T cell receptor beta chains from one sample sequenced in a study of identical twins. A single record per CDR3 protein comes from TCRdb applying MiXCR to the 5' RACE reads. Found here are approximately 620,000 distinct CDR3 sequences, 8.5% to 9% of them singletons; the top ten hold 0.8% to 1%. These same records also appear under a second study, on yellow fever vaccine responses in identical twins.

Sequenced sample: PBMCs. Every receptor here comes from a young woman in good health.

This clonotype was seen a handful of times. The V gene is TRBV7-9, the J gene TRBJ1-2; 7 nucleotides agree with TRBD1. Trimming cost V 0 bases and J 8 bases; bases outside gene matches: 12. CDR3 length: 16 amino acids. Germline CDR1 SEHNR, CDR2 FQNEAQ (reference sequence). The CDR3 protein is CASSLAEGSGGWGYTF. Here the CDR3 DNA reads TGTGCCAGCAGCTTAGCGGAAGGATCAGGGGGATGGGGCTACACCTTC.

The rearrangement uses TRBV12-3 or TRBV12-4 and TRBJ1-5, with TRBD1 as a possible D gene (6 bases). The length of the CDR3 is 18 residues. Trimming left V 1 base short and J 4 bases short, with 20 bases between. Here the CDR3 reads CASSLGRGTLERNQPQHF. CDR3 DNA: TGTGCCAGCAGTTTAGGTCGTGGGACACTAGAAAGGAATCAGCCCCAGCATTTT.

The rearrangement uses TRBV7-9 and TRBJ2-1; D remains unclear. The CDR3 has 12 amino acids. The germline V and J ends were trimmed by 4 bases and 7 bases, with 8 bases remaining between them. Per germline, CDR1 SEHNR and CDR2 FQNEAQ (reference sequence). CDR3 DNA: TGTGCCAGCAGCTCGAGGTGGAATGAGCAGTTCTTC. This encodes CASSSRWNEQFF.

This clonotype occurred a few times. The chain links TRBV7-9 to TRBJ1-2; no firm D call. Trimming removed 4 bases at V and 6 bases at J, with 12 bases between. Looked up from germline, CDR1 is SEHNR and CDR2 is FQNEAQ (reference sequence). The CDR3 loop spans 13 amino acids. The DNA of the CDR3 is TGTGCCAGCAGCTCCCCCCTTTTGGATGGCTACACCTTC. The encoded protein is CASSSPLLDGYTF.

The rearrangement uses TRBV19 and TRBJ2-6; possible D gene TRBD2, 7 bases. Per germline, CDR1 LNHDA and CDR2 SQIVND (reference sequence). Trimming shortened V by 4 bases and J by 0 bases, and 16 bases separated the two germline ends. The CDR3 totals 18 residues. CDR3: CASSTLTGGTSGANVLTF. The DNA for the CDR3 is TGTGCCAGTAGTACGCTGACGGGGGGCACCTCTGGGGCCAACGTCCTGACTTTC.

This clonotype was counted a few times. V gene TRBV12-3 or TRBV12-4 combines with J gene TRBJ2-1; 16 bases are a match to TRBD2. The CDR3 spans 18 residues. The ends lost 7 bases at V and 2 bases at J; junction bases unmatched: 8. The DNA of the CDR3 is TGTGCCAGCATAGAAAGGGGACTAGCGGGAGGGGCCTACAATGAGCAGTTCTTC. This gives the protein CASIERGLAGGAYNEQFF.

In this sample, this clonotype turned up a few times. This chain links TRBV9 with TRBJ1-5; 9 nucleotides match TRBD1. Looked up from germline, CDR1 is SGDLS and CDR2 is YYNGEE. V was clipped by 3 bases and J by 6 bases; unmatched bases: 7. The CDR3 covers 15 residues. The CDR3 reads CASSATTGGSQPQHF. CDR3 DNA sequence: TGTGCCAGCAGCGCCACAACAGGGGGCAGTCAGCCCCAGCATTTT. The variable domain in full, with the rest retrieved from reference TRBV9 and TRBJ1-5, is DSGVTQTPKHLITATGQRVTLRCSPRSGDLSVYWYQQSLDQGLQFLIQYYNGEERAKGNILERFSAQQFPDLHSELNLSSLELGDSALYFCASSATTGGSQPQHFGDGTRLSIL.

V is TRBV29-1 and J is TRBJ1-4; 12 positions agree with TRBD1. Germline V gene data show CDR1 as SQVTM and CDR2 as ANQGSEA. The CDR3 consists of 15 residues. Trimming removed 4 bases from V and 8 bases from J; junction bases left unmatched: 8. For the CDR3, the DNA is TGCAGCGTTGGAGGGGGACAGGGGGCGGGGGAAAAACTGTTTTTT. Its protein product is CSVGGGQGAGEKLFF. Together with reference TRBV29-1 and TRBJ1-4, the CDR3 gives the full variable domain: SAVISQKPSRDICQRGTSLTIQCQVDSQVTMMFWYRQQPGQSLTLIATANQGSEATYESGFVIDKFPISRPNLTFSTLTVSNMSPEDSSIYLCSVGGGQGAGEKLFFGSGTQLSVL.

The sample holds a few counts of this clonotype. J is TRBJ2-6 and V is TRBV7-9; 9 nucleotides align to TRBD1. With V trimmed by 5 bases and J by 1 base, 6 bases remained unmatched. CDR3 length equals 17 residues. Germline V gene data show CDR1 as SEHNR and CDR2 as FQNEAQ (reference sequence). This CDR3 reads CASSPRGQGSGANVLTF. The CDR3, as DNA: TGTGCCAGCAGCCCCCGGGGACAGGGTTCTGGGGCCAACGTCCTGACTTTC.

V gene TRBV4-3 combines with J gene TRBJ2-7; D gene uncertain. V lost 0 bases to trimming and J lost 4 bases, with 13 bases between them. The CDR3 length is 15 residues. CDR1 and CDR2 from the germline V gene are LGHNA and YSLEER. The CDR3 bases are TGCGCCAGCAGCCAAGATCTAGAGACTGTTTACGAGCAGTACTTC. It yields the protein CASSQDLETVYEQYF.

The sample holds many counts of this clonotype. J is TRBJ1-1 and V is TRBV29-1; a possible D gene is TRBD1 (6 bases). The CDR3 length is 14 residues. CDR1 is SQVTM and CDR2 is ANQGSEA in the germline V gene. Trimming took off 6 bases at V and 5 bases at J, with 19 bases between the two ends. The CDR3 spells CSVTRGRTITEAFF. The CDR3 DNA is TGCAGCGTGACCCGGGGGCGAACTATAACTGAAGCTTTCTTT.

A few counts support this clonotype. The J gene is TRBJ2-1, the V gene TRBV20-1; D perhaps matches TRBD2 (6 bases). V gave up 5 bases and J gave up 4 bases, with 9 bases separating them. The CDR3 contains 12 residues. The germline V gene has CDR1 DFQATT and CDR2 SNEGSKA (reference sequence). The CDR3, as DNA: TGCAGTGCTCCCCTAGCGTACAATGAGCAGTTCTTC. Encoded protein: CSAPLAYNEQFF.

The V and J genes are TRBV24-1 and TRBJ2-5, with 11 bases identical to TRBD1. This CDR3 is built from 16 residues. The trim removed 0 bases at V and 5 bases at J, leaving 4 bases unmatched. Germline CDR1 reads KGHDR; CDR2 reads SFDVKD. The CDR3 DNA follows: TGTGCCACCAGTGATTTGGGGGACAGGGGGACGGAGACCCAGTACTTC. It translates to CATSDLGDRGTETQYF.

This clonotype has only a few counts. The chain employs TRBV23-1 and TRBJ2-2, with D possibly matching TRBD1 (6 bases). TRBV23-1 is known as an ORF, though its function is uncertain. Deletions cut 4 bases from V and 2 bases from J, with 14 bases between. CDR3 length: 16 amino acids. The CDR3 region is CASSLSGTPNTGELFF. As DNA, the CDR3 is TGCGCCAGCAGTCTATCCGGGACACCTAACACCGGGGAGCTGTTTTTT.

This clonotype was observed a handful of times. The J gene is TRBJ2-7, the V gene TRBV7-2; 12 positions agree with TRBD1. The germline V gene encodes CDR1 SGHTA and CDR2 FQGNSA. After removal of 4 bases from V and 7 bases from J, the junction contained 11 bases not matched to a gene. The CDR3 is 16 residues long. The CDR3 reads CASSSLTGTGGQEQYF. CDR3 in DNA: TGTGCCAGCAGCTCATTAACCGGGACAGGGGGCCAAGAGCAGTACTTC.